The rows below give T cell receptor beta chains drawn from one sample of a study of cytomegalovirus exposure and HLA in healthy donors. The method was immunoSEQ multiplex PCR; TCRdb's version includes in-frame clones alone and lacks a portion of them. The table has approximately 150,000 clones, roughly four fifths seen once. Sequencing input: PBMCs. Source of these receptors: a middle-aged woman in good health and CMV-seronegative. The CDR3 runs from the conserved cysteine through the conserved F or W. Fields, in order: V gene, clone size, D gene, J gene, CDR3 protein. D genes are given only for firm matches. Only some rows state a clone size, as once, few, many or a class for expanded clones.

>TRBV5-1|once|-|TRBJ2-7
CASSPAEGSYYEQYF
>TRBV5-1|-|TRBD1|TRBJ2-5
CASSLSGQGAVETQYF
>TRBV28|-|-|TRBJ1-5
CASSSYRDGYQPQHF
>TRBV19|once|-|TRBJ1-1
CASRAGIGMNTEAFF
>TRBV5-6|-|-|TRBJ2-7
CASSLTGNEQYF
>TRBV2|-|TRBD1|TRBJ2-1
CASRGQGDGNEQFF
>TRBV11-1|-|-|TRBJ2-7
CASSLGLAISYEQYF
>TRBV21-1|once|-|TRBJ2-1
CASITRGFEDNEQFF
>TRBV6-5|few|-|TRBJ2-7
CASSLEGMGSYEQYF
>TRBV6-1|few|-|TRBJ1-1
CASSEVGAQGGPNTEAFF
>TRBV6-5|-|TRBD1|TRBJ2-6
CASSFRTGAGANVLTF
>TRBV4-2|few|-|TRBJ2-1
CASSQVALADNEQFF
>TRBV7-8|-|-|TRBJ2-7
CASSLYRVQGFPRLYEQYF
>TRBV5-4|-|TRBD1|TRBJ2-5
CASSSGQGAVGEQYF
>TRBV5-1|-|TRBD2|TRBJ2-1
CASSPGTIYNEQFF
>TRBV18|few|-|TRBJ2-1
CASSPRLSVQGIDEQFF
>TRBV29-1|once|TRBD1|TRBJ1-1
CSGGQGDTEASF
>TRBV7-8|-|TRBD2|TRBJ2-7
CASSLVSGSIPTYEQYF
>TRBV7-9|-|-|TRBJ2-3
CASEGTDTQYF
>TRBV10-3|few|-|TRBJ1-1
CAISQGRGEAFF
>TRBV25-1|-|TRBD2|TRBJ2-7
CASGAGAYEQYF
>TRBV30|few|TRBD1|TRBJ2-7
CAWKGAGTYEQYF
>TRBV6-1|-|TRBD2|TRBJ2-5
CASSEDGGGLAGGPRETQYF
>TRBV9|-|TRBD1|TRBJ1-5
CASSAGTGSNQPQHF
>TRBV28|few|TRBD1|TRBJ1-1
CASSPSGQGPNTEAFF
>TRBV2|once|TRBD2|TRBJ2-7
CASSLQAGGAPEQYF
>TRBV6-1|-|TRBD1|TRBJ2-7
CASTAGQGVSYEQYF
>TRBV7-8|-|-|TRBJ1-1
CASSLERLGGMNTEAFF